This is a list of T cell receptor beta chains from one sample in a study of CD8 T cells in Susac syndrome. TCRdb reprocessed the immunoSEQ multiplex PCR reads with MiXCR, giving one entry per CDR3 protein. The profile covers 150,000 to 200,000 distinct CDR3 sequences, with approximately 93% appearing a single time and around 0.096% taken by the ten largest. Sample: CD4+ T cells from PBMCs. The receptors come from a human donor in good health. Both conserved end residues are part of each CDR3. D genes are given only for firm matches. Where a row states a size, it is once, few, many or the class of an expanded clone; other rows omit it.

clone size	D gene	V gene	J gene	CDR3 DNA	CDR3 protein
few	-	TRBV6-1	TRBJ2-6	TGTGCCAGCAGAACATCTGGGGCCAACGTCCTGACTTTC	CASRTSGANVLTF
-	-	TRBV14	TRBJ1-2	TGTGCCAGCAGCAACGAAATTCTCGGGGGCTACACCTTC	CASSNEILGGYTF
-	-	TRBV18	TRBJ2-3	TGTGCCAGCTCACCGTTTTCCAGGGGCACAGATACGCAGTATTTT	CASSPFSRGTDTQYF
-	TRBD2	TRBV15	TRBJ2-3	TGTGCCACCAGCAGAGATCCGCCTAGCGGGGCGGCCACAGATACGCAGTATTTT	CATSRDPPSGAATDTQYF
-	-	TRBV9	TRBJ2-7	TGTGCCAGCAGCGCTTACACCACCTACGAGCAGTACTTC	CASSAYTTYEQYF
-	TRBD1	TRBV5-1	TRBJ2-1	TGCGCCAGCAGCCGGGGGACAGGGGTTCTCAATGAGCAGTTCTTC	CASSRGTGVLNEQFF
-	-	TRBV5-6	TRBJ2-3	TGTGCCAGCAGCCCCGGGACTTTTCTAACAGATACGCAGTATTTT	CASSPGTFLTDTQYF
-	-	TRBV12-3/TRBV12-4	TRBJ2-1	TGTGCCAGCAGTCCCCTCTCGAATGAGCAGTTCTTC	CASSPLSNEQFF
-	-	TRBV27	TRBJ1-4	TGTGCCAGCAGTTTATCGTGGAACGGGTGGCTTGCAACTAATGAAAAACTGTTTTTT	CASSLSWNGWLATNEKLFF
once	-	TRBV11-2	TRBJ2-7	TGTGCCAGCAGCTTTCCAAGGAGGCTGGGGGGGGCGGTCGAGCAGTACTTC	CASSFPRRLGGAVEQYF
-	-	TRBV19	TRBJ2-3	TGTGCCAGTAGTAGCGGGGCAACAGATACGCAGTATTTT	CASSSGATDTQYF
-	TRBD1	TRBV11-3	TRBJ2-2	TGTGCCAGCAGCGGTAGAGGGACAGGGGGCACCGGGGAGCTGTTTTTT	CASSGRGTGGTGELFF
-	TRBD1	TRBV29-1	TRBJ2-3	TGCAGCGGGGACAGGGGAACAGATACGCAGTATTTT	CSGDRGTDTQYF
-	-	TRBV7-2	TRBJ2-5	TGTGCCAGCAGCTGGGCAGGGCAAGAGACCCAGTACTTC	CASSWAGQETQYF
-	TRBD2	TRBV7-3	TRBJ2-2	TGTGCCAGCAGCCAAGCGCTAGCGGGGGGGACCGGGGAGCTGTTTTTT	CASSQALAGGTGELFF
-	TRBD1	TRBV27	TRBJ1-4	TGTGCCAGCAGTTCGGACAGGGGGCATGAAAAACTGTTTTTT	CASSSDRGHEKLFF
-	-	TRBV24-1	TRBJ2-1	TGTGCCACCAGTGTCCCAGGTTGGGACAATGAGCAGTTCTTC	CATSVPGWDNEQFF
-	-	TRBV19	TRBJ1-2	TGTGCCAGTAGCGGGGAGCCAGGGAGGAATGGCTACACCTTC	CASSGEPGRNGYTF
-	TRBD2	TRBV5-1	TRBJ2-3	TGCGCCAGCAGCCTGCGAGCGGGGGAGACAGATACGCAGTATTTT	CASSLRAGETDTQYF
-	-	TRBV20-1	TRBJ1-1	TGCAGTGCTAGTCAGGGGCCGAGGGCTGAAGCTTTCTTT	CSASQGPRAEAFF
-	-	TRBV10-3	TRBJ1-2	TGTGCCATCAGGGTAGGGGGGGACTATGGCTACACCTTC	CAIRVGGDYGYTF
-	TRBD1	TRBV27	TRBJ2-5	TGTGCCAGCAGTTCGACAGGGGGACAAGAGACCCAGTACTTC	CASSSTGGQETQYF
-	TRBD1	TRBV19	TRBJ1-5	TGTGCCAGTAGGCGTTACAGGGGTTATAGCAATCAGCCCCAGCATTTT	CASRRYRGYSNQPQHF